The clone carrying this T cell receptor (beta chain) is medium-sized in the sample. This specimen comes from a study of metastatic and nonmetastatic thyroid tumors. TCRdb re-analyzed the PCR reads using MiXCR. The repertoire holds roughly 20,000 clones, with 18% as singletons. None of the patients had undergone any treatment ahead of thyroid surgery. The CDR3 loop spans 12 amino acids. Trimming shortened V by 6 bases and J by 6 bases, and 12 bases separated the two germline ends. The rearrangement links TRBV12-3 or TRBV12-4 to TRBJ2-7; a possible D gene is TRBD2 (6 bases). Sequencing was performed on adjacent normal tissue. The receptor was isolated from a male donor with papillary thyroid cancer or a benign thyroid nodule (not recorded which). Some clones in this sample may be carry-over from other donors' samples. The CDR3 protein is CASRAEGGEQYV. CDR3 DNA sequence: TGTGCCAGCAGGGCGGAGGGTGGCGAGCAGTACGTC.